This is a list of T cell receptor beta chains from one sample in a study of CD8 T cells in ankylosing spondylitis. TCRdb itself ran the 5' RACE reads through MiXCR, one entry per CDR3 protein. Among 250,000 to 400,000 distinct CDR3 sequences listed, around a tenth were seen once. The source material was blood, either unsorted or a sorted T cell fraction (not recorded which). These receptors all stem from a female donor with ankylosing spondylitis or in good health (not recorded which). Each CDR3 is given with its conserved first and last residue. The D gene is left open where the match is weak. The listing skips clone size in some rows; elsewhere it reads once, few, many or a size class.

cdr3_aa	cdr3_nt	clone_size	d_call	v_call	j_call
CASSERGSAQETQYF	TGTGCCAGCAGTGAAAGGGGCAGCGCTCAAGAGACCCAGTACTTC	few	NA	TRBV6-1	TRBJ2-5
CATTGVRRSGANVLTF	TGTGCCACCACAGGGGTAAGAAGGTCTGGGGCCAACGTCCTGACTTTC	many	TRBD1	TRBV5-6	TRBJ2-6
CASSLSRGEYNEQFF	TGTGCCAGCAGCTTATCCCGGGGGGAGTACAATGAGCAGTTCTTC	NA	TRBD2	TRBV7-2	TRBJ2-1
CSASSSGGSNTEAFF	TGCAGTGCTAGTAGTTCCGGGGGCTCAAACACTGAAGCTTTCTTT	many	NA	TRBV20-1	TRBJ1-1
CAIIILSGANVLTF	TGTGCCATCATTATTCTTTCTGGGGCCAACGTCCTGACTTTC	many	NA	TRBV10-3	TRBJ2-6
CSARVFVGPGEQYF	TGCAGTGCTAGAGTCTTCGTCGGCCCGGGTGAGCAGTACTTC	few	NA	TRBV20-1	TRBJ2-7
CASSVTGTEAFF	TGCGCCAGCAGCGTGACAGGTACTGAAGCTTTCTTT	many	NA	TRBV5-1	TRBJ1-1
CASSRTSGSNEQFF	TGTGCCAGCAGCCGGACTAGCGGGAGTAATGAGCAGTTCTTC	many	TRBD2	TRBV7-2	TRBJ2-1
CASSPDRLAGGQVTDTQYF	TGTGCCAGCTCACCAGATCGACTAGCGGGGGGGCAAGTCACAGATACGCAGTATTTT	NA	TRBD2	TRBV18	TRBJ2-3
CSAPRREGSSSGSYEQYF	TGCAGTGCCCCAAGGAGGGAGGGATCTAGCTCGGGGTCCTACGAGCAGTACTTC	many	TRBD2	TRBV20-1	TRBJ2-7
CSVGSFQGRDYGYTF	TGCAGCGTAGGATCGTTCCAGGGACGGGACTATGGCTACACCTTC	many	NA	TRBV29-1	TRBJ1-2
CASSSHQLAQYF	TGCGCCAGCAGCTCCCACCAATTGGCCCAGTACTTC	NA	NA	TRBV5-1	TRBJ2-5
CASSLDRGLDGELFF	TGCGCCAGCAGCCTGGACAGGGGATTGGACGGGGAGCTGTTTTTT	many	TRBD1	TRBV5-1	TRBJ2-2
CASNYNQGWEQYF	TGTGCCAGCAACTACAATCAGGGTTGGGAGCAGTACTTC	many	NA	TRBV12-3/TRBV12-4	TRBJ2-7
CAISPEERGGDQPQHF	TGTGCCATCAGTCCCGAGGAAAGAGGAGGGGATCAGCCCCAGCATTTT	many	NA	TRBV10-3	TRBJ1-5
CASSPQSGTRGEKLFF	TGTGCCAGCAGTCCTCAATCCGGAACACGTGGTGAAAAACTGTTTTTT	NA	NA	TRBV25-1	TRBJ1-4
CSARGGLGATTQYF	TGCAGTGCTAGAGGAGGACTAGGGGCCACGACCCAGTACTTC	many	TRBD2	TRBV20-1	TRBJ2-5
CASRKRENTGELFF	TGTGCCAGCAGAAAGCGGGAGAACACCGGGGAGCTGTTTTTT	many	TRBD2	TRBV7-2	TRBJ2-2
CASSEKGVEQFF	TGTGCCAGCAGCGAAAAGGGAGTCGAGCAGTTCTTC	many	NA	TRBV7-9	TRBJ2-1
CSARPADTFISEQYF	TGCAGTGCTAGACCGGCGGACACCTTTATAAGCGAGCAGTACTTC	many	NA	TRBV20-1	TRBJ2-7
CASNSAGSTDTQYF	TGTGCCAGCAACTCAGCGGGGAGCACAGATACGCAGTATTTT	few	TRBD2	TRBV2	TRBJ2-3
CASSPRPGTGTYEQYF	TGTGCCAGCAGCCCTCGTCCCGGGACAGGAACCTACGAGCAGTACTTC	many	TRBD1	TRBV9	TRBJ2-7
CASSLNSGLAFNEQFF	TGTGCCAGCAGCTTAAACTCGGGACTAGCTTTCAATGAGCAGTTCTTC	many	TRBD2	TRBV7-2	TRBJ2-1
CSAGDSGSSHNEQFF	TGCAGTGCTGGCGATAGCGGGAGTTCCCACAATGAGCAGTTCTTC	many	TRBD2	TRBV20-1	TRBJ2-1
CASSLERANTGELFF	TGCGCCAGCAGCTTGGAGAGGGCGAACACCGGGGAGCTGTTTTTT	NA	NA	TRBV5-1	TRBJ2-2
CASNFREISYNEQFF	TGCGCCAGCAACTTTCGGGAGATATCCTACAATGAGCAGTTCTTC	many	NA	TRBV5-1	TRBJ2-1
CASSPTQGAYEKLFF	TGTGCCAGCAGCCCGACCCAGGGGGCGTATGAAAAACTGTTTTTT	many	TRBD1	TRBV7-2	TRBJ1-4
CASSLPGTGTEQFF	TGTGCCAGCAGCCTCCCCGGGACGGGGACGGAGCAGTTCTTC	many	NA	TRBV5-6	TRBJ2-1
CSVTPLTDIRDVNIQYF	TGCAGTGTTACACCCCTTACGGACATACGGGACGTAAACATTCAGTACTTC	many	NA	TRBV20-1	TRBJ2-4
CASSIRVEAFF	TGTGCCAGTAGTATTCGGGTTGAAGCTTTCTTT	NA	NA	TRBV19	TRBJ1-1
CSVGKHGEQYF	TGCAGCGTTGGAAAGCACGGCGAGCAGTACTTC	many	NA	TRBV29-1	TRBJ2-7
CASSSASGMNEQFF	TGCGCCAGCAGCTCCGCTAGCGGGATGAATGAGCAGTTCTTC	many	TRBD2	TRBV5-1	TRBJ2-1
CASSGGYYEQYF	TGTGCCAGCAGCGGTGGCTACTACGAGCAGTACTTC	many	NA	TRBV28	TRBJ2-7
CASSFSATELNWF	TGTGCCAGCAGCTTTTCCGCGACGGAGCTAAATTGGTTC	few	NA	TRBV3-1	TRBJ2-1
CSAGRTGRDEAFF	TGCAGTGCGGGAAGGACAGGGCGAGATGAAGCTTTCTTT	NA	TRBD1	TRBV20-1	TRBJ1-1
CSARGTGYTEAFF	TGCAGTGCACGGGGGACAGGGTACACTGAAGCTTTCTTT	many	TRBD1	TRBV20-1	TRBJ1-1
CASSLVVGGYEQYF	TGCGCCAGCAGCTTGGTAGTCGGAGGATACGAGCAGTACTTC	many	NA	TRBV5-1	TRBJ2-7
CSARSRSGNDGYTF	TGCAGTGCTAGATCGCGGTCAGGGAACGATGGCTACACCTTC	NA	NA	TRBV20-1	TRBJ1-2
CSVGNSGNTIYF	TGCAGCGTGGGGAATTCTGGAAACACCATATATTTT	many	NA	TRBV29-1	TRBJ1-3
CASSYTASTDTQYF	TGTGCCAGCAGTTACACAGCTAGCACAGATACGCAGTATTTT	many	NA	TRBV6-5	TRBJ2-3
CSAQDRLAKNIQYF	TGCAGTGCCCAGGACAGACTAGCCAAAAACATTCAGTACTTC	many	NA	TRBV20-1	TRBJ2-4
CASRPWDGTEAFF	TGTGCCAGTAGGCCGTGGGACGGCACTGAAGCTTTCTTT	NA	NA	TRBV19	TRBJ1-1
CSAIYTETQYF	TGCAGTGCTATATACACGGAGACCCAGTACTTC	many	NA	TRBV20-1	TRBJ2-5
CASSLLKGTGELFF	TGCGCCAGCAGCTTATTGAAGGGAACCGGGGAGCTGTTTTTT	many	NA	TRBV5-1	TRBJ2-2
CASMGGSLYNEQFF	TGTGCCAGCATGGGCGGGAGTCTGTACAATGAGCAGTTCTTC	many	TRBD2	TRBV6-1	TRBJ2-1
CASSWWELMNTEAFF	TGTGCCAGCAGCTGGTGGGAACTGATGAACACTGAAGCTTTCTTT	few	NA	TRBV5-6	TRBJ1-1
CATSSTKASTDTQYF	TGTGCCACCAGCAGCACCAAAGCTAGCACAGATACGCAGTATTTT	many	NA	TRBV15	TRBJ2-3
CASSSIGKVSPQHF	TGTGCCAGCAGTTCCATAGGGAAGGTCTCGCCCCAGCATTTT	NA	NA	TRBV27	TRBJ1-5
CASSTKGLAGGREQYF	TGTGCCAGCAGCACCAAGGGACTAGCGGGAGGTCGGGAGCAGTACTTC	NA	TRBD2	TRBV5-6	TRBJ2-7
CSARRLDSYEQYF	TGCAGTGCCAGGAGGTTGGACAGCTACGAGCAGTACTTC	NA	NA	TRBV20-1	TRBJ2-7
CASSLRRGRAYNEQFF	TGTGCCAGCAGTTTAAGGCGGGGGAGAGCCTACAATGAGCAGTTCTTC	few	TRBD2	TRBV12-3/TRBV12-4	TRBJ2-1
CASREQGAPYYEQYF	TGTGCCAGCAGGGAGCAGGGGGCTCCGTACTACGAGCAGTACTTC	few	TRBD1	TRBV28	TRBJ2-7
CASSSRASVPTSSYNEQFF	TGTGCCAGCAGCTCACGAGCGAGCGTACCAACATCCTCCTACAATGAGCAGTTCTTC	NA	NA	TRBV11-1	TRBJ2-1
CASRGGSVYEQYF	TGTGCCAGCAGGGGGGGTAGCGTCTACGAGCAGTACTTC	many	NA	TRBV12-3/TRBV12-4	TRBJ2-7
CASSNPPEATEAFF	TGCGCCAGCAGTAATCCCCCCGAGGCCACTGAAGCTTTCTTT	NA	NA	TRBV5-1	TRBJ1-1